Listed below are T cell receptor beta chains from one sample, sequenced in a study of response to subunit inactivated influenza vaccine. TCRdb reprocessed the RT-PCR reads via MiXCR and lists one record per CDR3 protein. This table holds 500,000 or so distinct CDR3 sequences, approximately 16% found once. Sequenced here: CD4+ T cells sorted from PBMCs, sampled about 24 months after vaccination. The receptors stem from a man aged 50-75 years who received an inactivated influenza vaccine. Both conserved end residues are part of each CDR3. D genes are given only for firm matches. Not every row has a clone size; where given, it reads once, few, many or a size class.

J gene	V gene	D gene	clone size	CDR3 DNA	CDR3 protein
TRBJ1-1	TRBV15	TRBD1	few	TGTGCCACCAGCAGAGACCCGACAGGGGTTTTGACTGAAGCTTTCTTT	CATSRDPTGVLTEAFF
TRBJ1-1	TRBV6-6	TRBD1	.	TGTGCCAGCCAGACAGTCGGGACAGCTGATGCTTTCTTT	CASQTVGTADAFF
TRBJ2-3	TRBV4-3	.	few	TGCGCCAGCAGCCAAGCGGGCGGCACAGATACGCAGTATTTT	CASSQAGGTDTQYF
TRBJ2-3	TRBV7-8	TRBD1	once	TGTGCCAGCAGCTTCGGTGGACAGGGTAAAGATACGCAGTATTTT	CASSFGGQGKDTQYF
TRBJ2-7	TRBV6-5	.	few	TGTGCCAGCAGTTACTCGAAAACTAGCTGGGAGCAGTACTTC	CASSYSKTSWEQYF
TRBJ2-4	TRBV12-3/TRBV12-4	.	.	TGTGCCTGCAGTTTCTCGCGTATGTCGGGAGTTTTAGCCAAAAACATTCAGTACTTC	CACSFSRMSGVLAKNIQYF
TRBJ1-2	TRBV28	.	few	TGTGCCAGCAGAGTCGAGGACCCTAAGAGCTACTATGGCTACACCTTC	CASRVEDPKSYYGYTF
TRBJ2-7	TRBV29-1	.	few	TGCAGCGTGGTCCCCGGGACAATAAGTCACGAGCAGTACTTC	CSVVPGTISHEQYF
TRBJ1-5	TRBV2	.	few	TGTGCCAGCAGTGAATTGAGCAATCAGCCCCAGCATTTT	CASSELSNQPQHF
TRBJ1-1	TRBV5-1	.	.	TGCGCCAGCAGCTTGGCCGAGGGCGAGGTGCGAGGCACTGAAGCTTTCTTT	CASSLAEGEVRGTEAFF
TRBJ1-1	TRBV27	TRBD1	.	TGTGCCAGCAGTTTTCTCAGGGGGAAAAACAATGAAGCTTTCTTT	CASSFLRGKNNEAFF